Each of the 18 T cell receptor beta chains below was sequenced from the same sample in a study of OX40 agonist ivuxolimab in advanced cancers. Measured with immunoSEQ multiplex PCR; TCRdb has only the in-frame clones, and not every one. The sample carries approximately 60,000 clones, 80% to 90% recorded once. The sequencing used CD4+ or CD8+ T cells sorted from blood, collected in a trial of the OX40 agonist ivuxolimab. The origin of the receptors is an adult with an advanced solid tumor such as melanoma, head and neck, liver or kidney cancer.

The chain is built from TRBV6-5 and TRBJ2-7, with a weak D call TRBD1 (5 bases). The V end was cut by 2 bases, the J end by 7 bases, with 15 bases between. This CDR3 has 14 amino acids. Germline values: CDR1 MNHEY, CDR2 SVGAGI. The DNA for the CDR3 is TGTGCCAGCAGTTACACCGGTGGGGCACGGGAGCAGTACTTC. Translation: CASSYTGGAREQYF.

The chain has TRBV6-1 and TRBJ2-3, with D unclear. The CDR3 is 12 residues long. In germline, CDR1 is MNHNS, CDR2 SASEGT. Trimming removed 3 bases at V and 2 bases at J, with 3 bases between. The CDR3 DNA follows: TGTGCCAGCAGTGACTACACAGATACGCAGTATTTT. It yields the protein CASSDYTDTQYF.

The chain is built from TRBV11-2 and TRBJ1-5, with 7 positions matching TRBD1. Germline CDR1 is SGHAT and CDR2 is FQNNGV. The CDR3 loop spans 16 amino acids. J gave up 4 bases and V 4 bases, and 10 bases lay outside the gene matches. CDR3 DNA: TGTGCCAGCAGCTGGGGAGGGACAGCTATAAATCAGCCCCAGCATTTT. Its translation: CASSWGGTAINQPQHF.

This chain connects TRBV2 to TRBJ1-3, with a tentative D call TRBD1 (6 bases). This CDR3 contains 13 residues. V was shortened by 4 bases and J by 5 bases, with 9 bases between the two germline ends. Germline CDR1 and CDR2: SNHLY and FYNNEI. CDR3 residues: CASSGQARNTIYF. The CDR3 coding sequence is TGTGCCAGCAGTGGACAGGCCCGAAACACCATATATTTT.

The V gene is TRBV18, the J gene TRBJ1-4; 7 bases line up with TRBD1. Germline V gives CDR1 KGHSH, CDR2 LQKENI. The CDR3 has 13 amino acids. V shed 5 bases, J shed 8 bases, and the junction held 5 bases outside the gene matches. CDR3 DNA: TGTGCCAGCTCAGAGGGGGCAAACGAAAAACTGTTTTTT. Translation gives CASSEGANEKLFF.

The gene calls are TRBV4-3 and TRBJ2-7, with 8 bases aligning to TRBD2. This CDR3 contains 19 residues. Trimming cost V 1 base and J 1 base; bases outside gene matches: 15. Germline assignment: CDR1 LGHNA and CDR2 YSLEER. CDR3 DNA: TGCGCCAGCAGCCAAGGGGGACTAGGGACGGGGGCCCCTTCCTACGAGCAGTACTTC. Protein product: CASSQGGLGTGAPSYEQYF.

CDR3: CASSPITAGRGQETQYF. The CDR3 DNA reads as TGTGCCAGTAGTCCGATTACCGCAGGGAGAGGCCAAGAGACCCAGTACTTC. This chain joins TRBV19 and TRBJ2-5; D is perhaps TRBD1 or TRBD2 (5 bases each). CDR1 is LNHDA and CDR2 is SQIVND in the germline V gene (reference sequence). This CDR3 has 17 amino acids. The V end lost 5 bases, the J end lost 1 base, and 20 bases lay between the germline ends.

The rearrangement uses TRBV19 and TRBJ2-5; 7 bases fit TRBD2. V lost 4 bases, J lost 3 bases, and 2 bases stayed unmatched. The CDR3 runs to 13 residues. The V gene's germline CDR1 is LNHDA and CDR2 SQIVND (reference sequence). The CDR3: CASSTSGKETQYF. The CDR3 nucleotides read TGTGCCAGTAGTACTAGCGGAAAAGAGACCCAGTACTTC.

The V gene is TRBV5-1, the J gene TRBJ2-2; tentatively, D is TRBD1 (6 bases). Germline V lookup: CDR1 SGHRS, CDR2 YFSETQ. V lost 8 bases and J 6 bases, leaving 17 bases between the germline ends. This CDR3 is 14 amino acids long. CDR3 in amino acids: CASLPGDLSGELFF. CDR3 DNA: TGCGCCAGTTTGCCAGGGGATCTGTCCGGGGAGCTGTTTTTT.

This sequence joins TRBV28 and TRBJ2-7; possible D gene TRBD1, 5 bases. V was clipped by 6 bases and J by 2 bases, with 14 bases between them. This CDR3 region has 14 residues. From germline, CDR1 is MDHEN and CDR2 SYDVKM. The CDR3 sequence: CASSIPRVPYEQYF. CDR3 in DNA: TGTGCCAGCAGCATACCCAGGGTTCCCTACGAGCAGTACTTC.

There are a few counts of this clone. This chain joins TRBV7-2 and TRBJ1-3, with 7 bases that match TRBD1. The CDR3 is 17 amino acids. Losses at the gene ends were 1 base for V and 0 bases for J; bases not matched to a gene: 6. From germline, CDR1 is SGHTA and CDR2 FQGNSA. CDR3: CASSLEGQFYSGNTIYF. The CDR3 nucleotides are TGTGCCAGCAGCTTAGAGGGACAGTTTTACTCTGGAAACACCATATATTTT.

Only one count was recorded for this clone. CDR3 nucleotide sequence: TGTGCCAGTGGGGACAGGGCGAACACTGAAGCTTTCTTT. It yields the protein CASGDRANTEAFF. The chain carries TRBV19 and TRBJ1-1, with 9 nucleotides matching TRBD1. CDR1 and CDR2 (germline): LNHDA, SQIVND (reference sequence). After removal of 8 bases from V and 1 base from J, the junction contained 2 bases not matched to a gene. The CDR3 totals 13 residues.

This sequence joins TRBV30 and TRBJ1-3; the match to TRBD1 covers 8 bases. V lost 2 bases, J lost 4 bases, and 7 bases stayed unmatched. Germline loops: CDR1 GTSNPN, CDR2 SVGIG (reference sequence). This CDR3 is 15 amino acids long. CDR3 region: CAWSRQGMGGNTIYF. The DNA for the CDR3 is TGTGCCTGGAGTCGACAGGGGATGGGGGGAAACACCATATATTTT.

The gene calls are TRBV7-9 and TRBJ2-3; 8 positions match TRBD2. After removal of 2 bases from V and 3 bases from J, the junction contained 1 base not matched to a gene. Germline CDR1 reads SEHNR; CDR2 reads FQNEAQ (reference sequence). The CDR3 runs to 14 residues. Here the CDR3 reads CASSLSGGTDTQYF. CDR3 in DNA: TGTGCCAGCAGCTTAAGCGGGGGTACAGATACGCAGTATTTT.

This clone was detected once. This chain connects TRBV5-1 to TRBJ1-1; 8 nucleotides align to TRBD1. The CDR3 runs to 13 residues. The ends lost 5 bases at V and 7 bases at J; junction bases unmatched: 7. The germline gives CDR1 SGHRS, CDR2 YFSETQ. The CDR3 DNA reads as TGCGCCAGCAGTTTAGACAGGGGTAATGAAGCTTTCTTT. Translating gives CASSLDRGNEAFF.

The rearrangement uses TRBV9 and TRBJ2-7; tentative D call: TRBD1 (7 bases). V lost 4 bases to trimming and J lost 3 bases, with 14 bases between them. Germline CDR1 and CDR2: SGDLS and YYNGEE. The CDR3 is 14 amino acids. CDR3 loop: CASSTGGQSYEQYF. CDR3 bases: TGTGCCAGCAGCACCGGGGGACAGAGCTACGAGCAGTACTTC.

V is TRBV18 and J is TRBJ1-1; D gene unclear. This CDR3 has 15 amino acids. CDR1 and CDR2 (germline): KGHSH, LQKENI. The ends were cut back, 2 bases at V and 2 bases at J, with 12 bases in the middle. The CDR3 here is CASSPTKQPNTEAFF. The DNA of the CDR3 is TGTGCCAGCTCACCAACAAAACAGCCCAACACTGAAGCTTTCTTT.

This clone was observed a single time. V and J are TRBV19 and TRBJ2-7; D is possibly TRBD2 (5 bases). The CDR3 consists of 14 residues. Germline-derived CDR1 and CDR2 are LNHDA and SQIVND (reference sequence). The germline V and J ends were trimmed by 7 bases and 0 bases, with 13 bases remaining between them. The CDR3 region is CASTHDGGSYEQYF. DNA of the CDR3: TGTGCCAGTACCCACGACGGAGGCTCCTACGAGCAGTACTTC.